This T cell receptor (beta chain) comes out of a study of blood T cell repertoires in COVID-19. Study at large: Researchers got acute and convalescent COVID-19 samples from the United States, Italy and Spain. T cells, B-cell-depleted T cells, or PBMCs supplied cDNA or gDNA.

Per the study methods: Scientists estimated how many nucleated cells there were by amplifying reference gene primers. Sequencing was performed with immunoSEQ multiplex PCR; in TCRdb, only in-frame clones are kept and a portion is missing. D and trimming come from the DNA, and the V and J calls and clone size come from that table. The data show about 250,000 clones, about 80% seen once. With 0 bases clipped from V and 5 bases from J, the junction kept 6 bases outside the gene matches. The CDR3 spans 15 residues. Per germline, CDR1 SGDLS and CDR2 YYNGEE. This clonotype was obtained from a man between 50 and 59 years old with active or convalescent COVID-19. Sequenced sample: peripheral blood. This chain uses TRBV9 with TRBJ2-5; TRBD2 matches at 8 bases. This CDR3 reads CASSVASGGGETQYF. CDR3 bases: TGTGCCAGCAGCGTAGCCAGCGGGGGTGGGGAGACCCAGTACTTC.